A selection of T cell receptor beta chains follows, all from one sample in a study of T cell changes during pregnancy in multiple sclerosis. Assay: immunoSEQ multiplex PCR; the TCRdb copy retains only in-frame clones and omits some. The sample contains tens of thousands of clones, around 94% of which appear only once. The sample here was peripheral blood, taken in the third trimester of pregnancy. Every receptor here comes from a female donor in good health, enrolled as a control in a pregnancy study. Each CDR3 is given with its conserved first and last residue. Fields, in order: clone size, V gene, CDR3 length, J gene, D gene, CDR3 protein, CDR3 DNA. D genes are given only for firm matches. Rows give clone size only sometimes, using once, few, many, or a class for an expanded clone.

size: -; V: TRBV19; length: 15; J: TRBJ2-7; D: TRBD2; CDR3: CASSAGTSLAYEQYF; DNA: TGTGCCAGTAGTGCGGGGACTAGCTTGGCCTACGAGCAGTACTTC
size: -; V: TRBV7-2; length: 16; J: TRBJ2-2; D: TRBD2; CDR3: CASSSTSGAAGGELFF; DNA: TGTGCCAGCAGCTCTACAAGCGGGGCGGCCGGCGGGGAGCTGTTTTTT
size: -; V: TRBV30; length: 13; J: TRBJ2-1; D: -; CDR3: CACGTPGANEQFF; DNA: TGTGCCTGCGGGACTCCAGGCGCCAATGAGCAGTTCTTC
size: -; V: TRBV6-4; length: 13; J: TRBJ1-6; D: TRBD1; CDR3: CASSETGGSPLHF; DNA: TGTGCCAGCAGCGAAACAGGGGGTTCACCCCTCCACTTT
size: -; V: TRBV6-5; length: 14; J: TRBJ2-5; D: -; CDR3: CASKLAGAEETQYF; DNA: TGTGCCAGCAAACTTGCGGGGGCCGAAGAGACCCAGTACTTC
size: -; V: TRBV19; length: 14; J: TRBJ1-2; D: -; CDR3: CASTSKRGSGSYTF; DNA: TGTGCCAGTACCTCTAAGAGAGGGTCGGGGAGCTACACCTTC
size: -; V: TRBV10-2; length: 15; J: TRBJ2-1; D: TRBD2; CDR3: CASSAGTSGYNEQFF; DNA: TGCGCCAGCAGCGCCGGGACTAGCGGATACAATGAGCAGTTCTTC
size: -; V: TRBV6-1; length: 14; J: TRBJ1-4; D: -; CDR3: CASSTYGSGEKLFF; DNA: TGTGCCAGCAGTACCTACGGGTCTGGTGAAAAACTGTTTTTT
size: -; V: TRBV19; length: 12; J: TRBJ1-2; D: -; CDR3: CATKWGVHGYTF; DNA: TGTGCCACAAAGTGGGGGGTACATGGCTACACCTTC
size: -; V: TRBV27; length: 16; J: TRBJ1-4; D: TRBD1; CDR3: CASSLRGRGANEKLFF; DNA: TGTGCCAGCAGCCTAAGGGGGCGGGGGGCTAATGAAAAACTGTTTTTT
size: -; V: TRBV7-3; length: 19; J: TRBJ2-3; D: TRBD2; CDR3: CASSSTGLAGVTSTDTQYF; DNA: TGTGCCAGCAGCTCCACGGGACTAGCGGGAGTAACTAGCACAGATACGCAGTATTTT
size: -; V: TRBV19; length: 14; J: TRBJ2-1; D: TRBD2; CDR3: CASTPGGWYNEQFF; DNA: TGTGCCAGTACTCCGGGGGGGTGGTACAATGAGCAGTTCTTC
size: -; V: TRBV5-1; length: 14; J: TRBJ2-7; D: TRBD1; CDR3: CASSLATGGDEQYF; DNA: TGCGCCAGCAGCTTGGCTACAGGGGGCGACGAGCAGTACTTC
size: -; V: TRBV13; length: 15; J: TRBJ1-4; D: -; CDR3: CASSNRDNENEKLFF; DNA: TGTGCCAGCAGCAACCGGGACAACGAAAATGAAAAACTGTTTTTT
size: once; V: TRBV30; length: 13; J: TRBJ1-1; D: -; CDR3: CARLSVGGTEAFF; DNA: TGTGCCCGCCTATCGGTGGGGGGGACTGAAGCTTTCTTT
size: -; V: TRBV27; length: 13; J: TRBJ2-1; D: TRBD2; CDR3: CASSQREYNEQFF; DNA: TGTGCCAGCTCTCAGCGGGAGTACAATGAGCAGTTCTTC
size: once; V: TRBV4-3; length: 16; J: TRBJ2-5; D: TRBD1; CDR3: CASSQKTGGGSETQYF; DNA: TGCGCCAGCAGCCAAAAGACAGGGGGCGGTTCAGAGACCCAGTACTTC
size: -; V: TRBV28; length: 15; J: TRBJ2-7; D: TRBD2; CDR3: CASTPGLAGSYEQYF; DNA: TGTGCCAGCACTCCTGGACTAGCGGGGTCCTACGAGCAGTACTTC
size: once; V: TRBV19; length: 17; J: TRBJ2-1; D: TRBD2; CDR3: CASSLARWGGRNNEQFF; DNA: TGTGCCAGTAGTCTAGCTCGATGGGGGGGGAGAAACAATGAGCAGTTCTTC
size: -; V: TRBV5-1; length: 16; J: TRBJ2-3; D: TRBD1; CDR3: CASSPQPGQGTDTQYF; DNA: TGCGCCAGCAGCCCACAACCGGGACAGGGAACAGATACGCAGTATTTT
size: -; V: TRBV19; length: 16; J: TRBJ1-2; D: -; CDR3: CASSIGWRAQVDGYTF; DNA: TGTGCCAGTAGTATAGGCTGGAGGGCTCAAGTGGATGGCTACACCTTC
size: few; V: TRBV30; length: 14; J: TRBJ1-1; D: -; CDR3: CAWSGQIVNTEAFF; DNA: TGTGCCTGGAGTGGTCAAATTGTGAACACTGAAGCTTTCTTT
size: -; V: TRBV29-1; length: 11; J: TRBJ1-2; D: -; CDR3: CSVEQGNGYTF; DNA: TGCAGCGTTGAACAGGGAAATGGCTACACCTTC
size: -; V: TRBV21-1; length: 16; J: TRBJ2-3; D: -; CDR3: CASSKWLAGLTDTQYF; DNA: TGTGCCAGCAGCAAATGGCTAGCGGGGCTCACAGATACGCAGTATTTT
size: -; V: TRBV7-3; length: 16; J: TRBJ2-7; D: TRBD2; CDR3: CASSFKLAGVCYEQYF; DNA: TGTGCCAGCAGTTTCAAACTAGCGGGAGTTTGCTACGAGCAGTACTTC
size: -; V: TRBV28; length: 14; J: TRBJ1-1; D: -; CDR3: CASSFRRKATEAFF; DNA: TGTGCCAGCAGTTTTCGGCGGAAGGCCACTGAAGCTTTCTTT
size: -; V: TRBV4-1; length: 19; J: TRBJ2-2; D: TRBD1; CDR3: CASSQGRDRVILGTGELFF; DNA: TGCGCCAGCAGCCAAGGTCGGGACAGGGTTATTCTAGGCACCGGGGAGCTGTTTTTT
size: -; V: TRBV7-3; length: 15; J: TRBJ2-3; D: TRBD2; CDR3: CASSILAGGLDTQYF; DNA: TGTGCCAGCAGCATCCTAGCGGGAGGGTTGGATACGCAGTATTTT
size: -; V: TRBV19; length: 13; J: TRBJ1-1; D: -; CDR3: CASTKLEGFEAFF; DNA: TGTGCCAGTACCAAATTGGAGGGTTTTGAAGCTTTCTTT
size: once; V: TRBV19; length: 13; J: TRBJ2-5; D: -; CDR3: CASKIGPGKTQYF; DNA: TGTGCCAGTAAAATCGGGCCGGGGAAGACCCAGTACTTC
size: -; V: TRBV15; length: 15; J: TRBJ2-3; D: TRBD2; CDR3: CATSSRTGGIDTQYF; DNA: TGTGCCACCAGCAGTAGGACGGGGGGGATAGATACGCAGTATTTT
size: -; V: TRBV6-1; length: 19; J: TRBJ2-1; D: TRBD2; CDR3: CASSEDSFLGSGVDNEQFF; DNA: TGTGCCAGCAGTGAAGACAGTTTTCTTGGTAGCGGGGTAGACAATGAGCAGTTCTTC
size: -; V: TRBV19; length: 13; J: TRBJ2-7; D: TRBD1; CDR3: CASSIRQGYEQYF; DNA: TGTGCCAGTAGTATCCGACAGGGCTACGAGCAGTACTTC
size: -; V: TRBV5-1; length: 14; J: TRBJ2-5; D: TRBD2; CDR3: CASMPATRGETQYF; DNA: TGCGCCAGCATGCCAGCGACGCGGGGGGAGACCCAGTACTTC
size: -; V: TRBV7-2; length: 15; J: TRBJ2-7; D: -; CDR3: CASSLQGPGADEQYF; DNA: TGTGCCAGCAGCTTACAGGGGCCAGGCGCCGACGAGCAGTACTTC
size: -; V: TRBV5-6; length: 14; J: TRBJ1-2; D: TRBD1; CDR3: CASNYRGRAYGYTF; DNA: TGTGCCAGCAACTACAGGGGGCGAGCCTATGGCTACACCTTC
size: -; V: TRBV2; length: 15; J: TRBJ1-6; D: -; CDR3: CASMWERSYNSPLHF; DNA: TGTGCCAGCATGTGGGAGCGCTCCTATAATTCACCCCTCCACTTT
size: -; V: TRBV30; length: 13; J: TRBJ1-5; D: -; CDR3: CAWAPQGHQPQHF; DNA: TGTGCCTGGGCCCCTCAGGGCCATCAGCCCCAGCATTTT
size: -; V: TRBV7-9; length: 14; J: TRBJ2-7; D: -; CDR3: CASSLGGGTYEQYF; DNA: TGTGCCAGCAGCTTAGGGGGAGGAACCTACGAGCAGTACTTC
size: -; V: TRBV19; length: 14; J: TRBJ1-2; D: -; CDR3: CASSIGTGAYGYTF; DNA: TGTGCCAGTAGTATAGGTACAGGTGCCTATGGCTACACCTTC
size: -; V: TRBV27; length: 15; J: TRBJ1-1; D: TRBD1; CDR3: CASREGAIGNTEAFF; DNA: TGTGCCAGCAGAGAGGGGGCAATTGGGAACACTGAAGCTTTCTTT
size: once; V: TRBV7-3; length: 14; J: TRBJ2-5; D: -; CDR3: CASSLSGYEETQYF; DNA: TGTGCCAGCAGCTTATCAGGGTACGAAGAGACCCAGTACTTC
size: -; V: TRBV19; length: 14; J: TRBJ2-7; D: -; CDR3: CASSTRTGTYEQYF; DNA: TGTGCCAGTAGTACTCGAACGGGAACCTACGAGCAGTACTTC
size: -; V: TRBV4-3; length: 18; J: TRBJ2-1; D: -; CDR3: CASSQGVGLTSSYNEQFF; DNA: TGCGCCAGCAGCCAAGGGGTTGGGCTAACGAGCTCCTACAATGAGCAGTTCTTC
size: medium-sized; V: TRBV7-3; length: 13; J: TRBJ2-1; D: TRBD2; CDR3: CASSPMLSGGQFF; DNA: TGTGCCAGCAGCCCTATGCTTAGCGGGGGGCAGTTCTTC
size: -; V: TRBV10-3; length: 15; J: TRBJ1-4; D: TRBD1; CDR3: CAIREGTVENEKLFF; DNA: TGTGCCATCAGAGAAGGGACAGTAGAAAATGAAAAACTGTTTTTT
size: -; V: TRBV29-1; length: 12; J: TRBJ2-5; D: TRBD2; CDR3: CSAQPSGGTRYF; DNA: TGCAGCGCCCAGCCGAGCGGGGGAACCCGGTACTTC
size: -; V: TRBV7-3; length: 15; J: TRBJ2-3; D: -; CDR3: CASSSRGGGTDTQYF; DNA: TGTGCCAGCAGCTCTCGAGGGGGAGGCACAGATACGCAGTATTTT
size: -; V: TRBV18; length: 15; J: TRBJ1-1; D: TRBD1; CDR3: CASSGRRDRRAEAFF; DNA: TGTGCCAGCTCAGGTCGCCGGGACAGGCGCGCTGAAGCTTTCTTT
size: -; V: TRBV19; length: 12; J: TRBJ2-7; D: -; CDR3: CASSIGEGEQYF; DNA: TGTGCCAGTAGTATAGGTGAGGGAGAGCAGTACTTC
size: -; V: TRBV6-5; length: 12; J: TRBJ1-1; D: TRBD1; CDR3: CASRNNRGKAFF; DNA: TGTGCCAGCAGGAATAACAGGGGAAAAGCTTTCTTT
size: -; V: TRBV27; length: 14; J: TRBJ2-5; D: -; CDR3: CASRSATAGETQYF; DNA: TGTGCCAGCCGATCAGCAACGGCCGGGGAGACCCAGTACTTC
size: -; V: TRBV11-2; length: 13; J: TRBJ1-4; D: -; CDR3: CASSLTGDEKLFF; DNA: TGTGCCAGCAGCTTGACCGGGGATGAAAAACTGTTTTTT
size: -; V: TRBV5-5; length: 13; J: TRBJ2-7; D: -; CDR3: CASSFPDSDEQYF; DNA: TGTGCCAGCAGCTTTCCCGACAGCGACGAGCAGTACTTC